This T cell receptor (beta chain) was identified in a study of neurological immune-mediated disorders. A 10-nucleotide random UMI tagged transcripts in template-switch 5'RACE cDNA synthesis. Sequencing runs each generated in excess of 200 million TCR-beta sequences derived from 15-18 subjects. One entry per CDR3 protein, called by TCRdb with MiXCR from the 5' RACE reads. This table holds some 46,000 distinct CDR3 sequences, less than 5% found once. Study findings and constraints: Phylogenetic grouping assigned the repertoires of 18 of 34 multiple sclerosis patients to one related-CDR3 cluster, which constitutes a possible signature.

This clonotype was seen a handful of times. Antigen specificity is unknown. The CDR3 totals 13 residues. Germline V gene sequence: CDR1 SGHDT, CDR2 YYEEEE. Trimming cost V 3 bases and J 4 bases, with 10 bases left between them. The sequence was collected from a woman aged 60-75 years with multiple sclerosis. This chain connects TRBV5-6 to TRBJ1-1; no clear D gene. Sequencing input: PBMCs. The CDR3 bases are TGTGCCAGCAGCTCTGGAAGTACCACTGAAGCTTTCTTT. This gives the protein CASSSGSTTEAFF. The full variable domain, rest sourced from reference TRBV5-6 and TRBJ1-1, is DAGVTQSPTHLIKTRGQQVTLRCSPKSGHDTVSWYQQALGQGPQFIFQYYEEEERQRGNFPDRFSGHQFPNYSSELNVNALLLGDSALYLCASSSGSTTEAFFGQGTRLTVV.